Listed below are T cell receptor beta chains from one sample, sequenced in a study of a mutant IDH1 vaccine in newly diagnosed glioma. Their cognate antigens are unknown. The table came from immunoSEQ multiplex PCR; TCRdb's copy has only in-frame clones and leaves some out. The sample lists tens of thousands of clones; about three quarters were seen once. The specimen comprised PBMCs, sampled from a glioma patient whose treatment included an IDH1 peptide vaccine. All receptors derive from a woman in her 40s with glioma. Some clones in this sample may be carry-over from other donors' samples. The CDR3 runs from the conserved cysteine through the conserved F or W. The D gene is left open where the match is weak. Not all rows give a size; the values are once, few, many and, for expanded clones, a class.

>NA|NA|TRBJ2-3|TRBV30
CAWSVLGYGADTQYF
TGTGCCTGGAGTGTACTAGGGTATGGGGCAGATACGCAGTATTTT
>few|TRBD1|TRBJ1-2|TRBV2
CASRDRVSYTF
TGTGCCAGCAGAGACAGGGTTAGCTACACCTTC
>NA|NA|TRBJ2-4|TRBV25-1
CASSEYGAKNIQYF
TGTGCCAGCAGTGAATATGGAGCCAAAAACATTCAGTACTTC
>NA|TRBD1|TRBJ2-3|TRBV12-5
CASGPGTGPGTQYF
TGTGCTAGTGGACCCGGGACAGGGCCCGGTACGCAGTATTTT
>NA|NA|TRBJ2-7|TRBV5-4
CASSKKANYEQYF
TGTGCCAGCAGCAAGAAGGCTAACTACGAGCAGTACTTC
>NA|NA|TRBJ1-2|TRBV7-9
CACSVDTF
TGTGCCTGTTCGGTTGACACCTTC
>NA|TRBD1|TRBJ1-2|TRBV14
CASSQTTGRATGYTF
TGTGCCAGCAGCCAAACGACAGGGAGGGCAACTGGCTACACCTTC
>NA|NA|TRBJ1-5|TRBV15
CATSRYLKKDVGNQPQHF
TGTGCCACCAGCAGATACCTTAAAAAGGATGTGGGCAATCAGCCCCAGCATTTT
>NA|NA|TRBJ2-2|TRBV6-1
CATSGTGNTGELFF
TGTGCCACCAGTGGGACCGGTAACACCGGGGAGCTGTTTTTT
>NA|NA|TRBJ1-5|TRBV19
CASKTPSGYQPQHF
TGTGCCTCAAAAACCCCCTCAGGGTATCAGCCCCAGCATTTT
>NA|NA|TRBJ1-5|TRBV5-4
CASSLGGGNQPQHF
TGTGCCAGCAGCCTAGGAGGAGGCAATCAGCCCCAGCATTTT
>NA|NA|TRBJ1-2|TRBV6-6
CASSYSTAQWGGYTF
TGTGCCAGCAGTTACTCAACAGCTCAATGGGGGGGCTACACCTTC
>NA|TRBD1|TRBJ1-2|TRBV6-5
CASSYSDRGGGYTF
TGTGCCAGCAGTTACTCCGACAGGGGGGGTGGCTACACCTTC
>once|NA|TRBJ2-3|TRBV7-7
CASARDADTQYF
TGTGCTAGCGCACGGGATGCAGATACGCAGTATTTT
>few|NA|TRBJ1-5|TRBV6-6
CASSPADLKQPQHF
TGTGCCAGCAGCCCTGCGGATCTCAAACAGCCCCAGCATTTT
>NA|TRBD1|TRBJ1-4|TRBV18
CASSLLGQGNEKLFF
TGTGCCAGCTCACTGCTGGGACAGGGTAATGAAAAACTGTTTTTT
>NA|TRBD1|TRBJ2-7|TRBV7-6
CASSLAGQGAPGQYF
TGTGCCAGCAGCTTAGCGGGACAGGGGGCGCCGGGGCAGTACTTC
>medium-sized|TRBD1|TRBJ2-7|TRBV7-9
CASSLSLWTGTYEQYF
TGTGCCAGCAGCTTGTCCCTTTGGACAGGAACTTACGAGCAGTACTTC
>few|NA|TRBJ1-1|TRBV2
CASSEGFPEAFF
TGTGCCAGCAGTGAAGGTTTCCCTGAAGCTTTCTTT
>NA|NA|TRBJ1-1|TRBV19
CASSIRAGSVNTEAFF
TGTGCCAGTAGTATCAGGGCTGGGAGTGTGAACACTGAAGCTTTCTTT
>NA|NA|TRBJ2-7|TRBV9
CASPSQGVQYF
TGTGCCAGCCCTTCTCAGGGTGTGCAGTACTTC
>NA|NA|TRBJ2-3|TRBV9
CASSVGRGLITDTQYF
TGTGCCAGCAGCGTAGGAAGGGGACTGATCACAGATACGCAGTATTTT
>NA|NA|TRBJ1-1|TRBV7-9
CASSLILNTEAFF
TGTGCCAGCAGCTTGATCCTGAACACTGAAGCTTTCTTT
>NA|NA|TRBJ1-1|TRBV29-1
CSARDAEAFF
TGCAGCGCACGGGACGCAGAAGCTTTCTTT
>NA|NA|TRBJ1-4|TRBV6-1
CASSEEQSRNEKLFF
TGTGCCAGCAGTGAAGAGCAGTCGCGTAATGAAAAACTGTTTTTT
>NA|NA|TRBJ1-6|TRBV6-5
CASSYTDPGENSPLHF
TGTGCCAGCAGTTACACCGACCCGGGAGAGAATTCACCCCTCCACTTT
>few|TRBD1|TRBJ1-1|TRBV4-1
CASSRGQGTEAFF
TGCGCCAGCAGCCGGGGACAGGGCACTGAAGCTTTCTTT
>NA|NA|TRBJ1-4|TRBV5-1
CASSLRGGTNEKLFF
TGCGCCAGCAGCTTGCGGGGGGGAACTAATGAAAAACTGTTTTTT
>NA|TRBD2|TRBJ2-3|TRBV7-9
CASIRVAGDTQYF
TGTGCCAGCATAAGGGTAGCGGGAGATACGCAGTATTTT
>NA|TRBD2|TRBJ2-5|TRBV5-4
CASGRVEETQYF
TGTGCCAGCGGGAGGGTCGAAGAGACCCAGTACTTC
>few|TRBD1|TRBJ2-1|TRBV4-1
CASSPPYRGPSYNEQFF
TGCGCCAGCAGCCCTCCGTACAGGGGTCCCTCCTACAATGAGCAGTTCTTC
>NA|NA|TRBJ2-7|TRBV9
CASSVGGSSSEQYF
TGTGCCAGCAGCGTAGGGGGCAGCTCGAGTGAGCAGTACTTC
>NA|TRBD1|TRBJ2-7|TRBV18
CASSPRDRGSDEQYF
TGTGCCAGCTCACCGAGGGACAGGGGATCCGACGAGCAGTACTTC
>NA|NA|TRBJ2-7|TRBV10-1
CASSEPGTPSYEQYF
TGCGCCAGCAGTGAGCCTGGGACACCCTCCTACGAGCAGTACTTC
>NA|NA|TRBJ2-1|TRBV7-8
CASSNQGWVEQFF
TGTGCCAGCAGCAACCAGGGGTGGGTTGAGCAGTTCTTC
>few|NA|TRBJ1-2|TRBV29-1
CSVETGSAGYTF
TGCAGCGTTGAAACAGGGTCGGCTGGCTACACCTTC
>NA|NA|TRBJ1-6|TRBV5-5
CASNRQDNSPLHF
TGTGCCAGCAACAGACAGGATAATTCACCCCTCCACTTT
>NA|TRBD2|TRBJ2-5|TRBV18
CASSPLAGETQYF
TGTGCCAGCTCACCTTTAGCGGGAGAGACCCAGTACTTC
>NA|TRBD1|TRBJ1-5|TRBV7-9
CASSPPGQGNQPQHF
TGTGCCAGCAGCCCACCGGGACAGGGCAATCAGCCCCAGCATTTT
>NA|NA|TRBJ2-5|TRBV4-1
CASSQWAGKETQYF
TGCGCCAGCAGCCAGTGGGCAGGGAAGGAGACCCAGTACTTC
>NA|NA|TRBJ1-4|TRBV5-4
CASSQEAVTGRKEKLFF
TGTGCCAGCAGCCAAGAGGCGGTAACAGGGAGGAAAGAAAAACTGTTTTTT
>NA|NA|TRBJ2-4|TRBV4-1
CASSQEMVLSWGNIQYF
TGCGCCAGCAGCCAAGAAATGGTTTTATCATGGGGGAACATTCAGTACTTC
>NA|NA|TRBJ2-3|TRBV10-3
CAISDHGPRPDTQYF
TGTGCCATCAGTGATCACGGGCCCCGGCCAGATACGCAGTATTTT
>NA|NA|TRBJ2-2|TRBV7-9
CASSRFGTDTGELFF
TGTGCCAGCAGCAGGTTCGGGACGGACACCGGGGAGCTGTTTTTT
>NA|TRBD1|TRBJ2-7|TRBV5-3
CARRYTPGQGPYEQYF
TGTGCCAGAAGATATACACCGGGACAGGGCCCCTACGAGCAGTACTTC
>NA|NA|TRBJ2-6|TRBV11-2
CAISLRDNTRGSGANVLTF
TGTGCCATCTCCCTCCGGGACAACACGAGGGGGTCTGGGGCCAACGTCCTGACTTTC
>once|TRBD1|TRBJ2-7|TRBV11-2
CASSSALRTGAYEQYF
TGTGCCAGCAGCTCCGCTCTTAGGACAGGGGCGTACGAGCAGTACTTC
>few|NA|TRBJ1-4|TRBV7-9
CASSAVAGNWQVNEKLFF
TGTGCCAGCAGCGCCGTAGCAGGGAATTGGCAAGTTAATGAAAAACTGTTTTTT
>NA|NA|TRBJ2-2|TRBV5-6
CASRLTRVGAGELFF
TGTGCCAGCAGATTGACCAGGGTAGGGGCCGGGGAGCTGTTTTTT
>NA|NA|TRBJ1-2|TRBV30
CAWSLLDTSNYGYTF
TGTGCCTGGAGTCTTCTGGACACGTCCAACTATGGCTACACCTTC